The clone carrying this T cell receptor beta chain was seen a few times. Its cognate antigen is unknown. The sample is drawn from a study of blood T cells in healthy people across ages. Study conclusions and caveats: Diversity figures based on one million T cells were deemed too low.

Using a J-beta primer mix together with a sample-barcoded 5' primer, a second PCR was run for roughly 6 to 11 cycles. All cDNA molecules were each tagged by a template-switch adaptor with 12 random nucleotides. MiXCR, run by TCRdb on the 5' RACE reads, gives a single entry per CDR3 protein. The data hold over 500,000 distinct CDR3 sequences, with roughly a quarter observed a single time. Germline CDR1 is LGHNA and CDR2 is YNFKEQ. The V end lost 0 bases, the J end lost 2 bases, and 11 bases lay between the germline ends. The CDR3 covers 17 residues. These records were also assigned to another study, of T cells of mothers and their children. That source notes: Versus unrelated pairs, overlap was slightly higher in related mother-child pairs, without reaching significance.

The sample taken for sequencing was blood. This sequence originates from a boy aged 2 to 9 in good health. The chain joins TRBV4-2 to TRBJ2-6; TRBD1 or TRBD2 may be the D gene (5 bases each). CDR3 sequence (DNA): TGTGCCAGCAGCCAAGATAATGGGGGACCTGGGGCCAACGTCCTGACTTTC. Protein: CASSQDNGGPGANVLTF.